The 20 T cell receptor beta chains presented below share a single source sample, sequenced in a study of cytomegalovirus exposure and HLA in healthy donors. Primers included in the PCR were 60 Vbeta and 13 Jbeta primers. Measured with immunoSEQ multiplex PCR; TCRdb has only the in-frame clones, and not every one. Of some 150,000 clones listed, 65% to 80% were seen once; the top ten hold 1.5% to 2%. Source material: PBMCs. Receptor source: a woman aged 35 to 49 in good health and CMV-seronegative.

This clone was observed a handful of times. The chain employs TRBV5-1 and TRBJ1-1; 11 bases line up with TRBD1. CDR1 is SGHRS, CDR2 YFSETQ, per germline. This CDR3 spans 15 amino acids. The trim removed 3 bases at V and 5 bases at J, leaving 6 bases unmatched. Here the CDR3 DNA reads TGCGCCAGCAGCTCAGAGGACAGGGGGCGGACTGAAGCTTTCTTT. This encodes CASSSEDRGRTEAFF.

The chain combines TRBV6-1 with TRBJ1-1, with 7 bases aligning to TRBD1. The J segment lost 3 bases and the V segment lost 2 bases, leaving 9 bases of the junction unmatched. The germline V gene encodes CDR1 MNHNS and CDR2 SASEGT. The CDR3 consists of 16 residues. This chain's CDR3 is CASSEPQGVIDTEAFF. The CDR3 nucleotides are TGTGCCAGCAGTGAACCGCAGGGGGTAATCGACACTGAAGCTTTCTTT.

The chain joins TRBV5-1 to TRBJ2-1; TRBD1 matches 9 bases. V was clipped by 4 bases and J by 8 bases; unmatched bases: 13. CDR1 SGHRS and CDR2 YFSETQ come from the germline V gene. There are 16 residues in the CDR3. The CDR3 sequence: CASSSTSGTGYDEQFF. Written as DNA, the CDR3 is TGCGCCAGCAGCAGCACCTCGGGGACAGGGTATGATGAGCAGTTCTTC.

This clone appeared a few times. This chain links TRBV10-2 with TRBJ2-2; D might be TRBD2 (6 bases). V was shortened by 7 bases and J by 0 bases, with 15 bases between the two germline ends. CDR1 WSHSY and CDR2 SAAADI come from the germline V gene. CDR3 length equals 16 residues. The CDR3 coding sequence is TGCGCCAGCAACCGGGGCGGGGCTTCGAACACCGGGGAGCTGTTTTTT. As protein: CASNRGGASNTGELFF.

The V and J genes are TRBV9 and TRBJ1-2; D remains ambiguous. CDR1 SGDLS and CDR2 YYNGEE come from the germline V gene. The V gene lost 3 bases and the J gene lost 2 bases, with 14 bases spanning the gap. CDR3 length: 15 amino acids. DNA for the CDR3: TGTGCCAGCAGCGCAGGAAGGAGGATCAACTATGGCTACACCTTC. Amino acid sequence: CASSAGRRINYGYTF. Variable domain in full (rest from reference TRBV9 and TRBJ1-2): DSGVTQTPKHLITATGQRVTLRCSPRSGDLSVYWYQQSLDQGLQFLIQYYNGEERAKGNILERFSAQQFPDLHSELNLSSLELGDSALYFCASSAGRRINYGYTFGSGTRLTVV.

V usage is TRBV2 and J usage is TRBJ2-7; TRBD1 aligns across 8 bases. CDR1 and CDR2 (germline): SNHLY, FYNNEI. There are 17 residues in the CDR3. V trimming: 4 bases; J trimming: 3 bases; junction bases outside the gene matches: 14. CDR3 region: CASSVSAGGPRGYEQYF. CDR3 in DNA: TGTGCCAGCAGTGTTTCGGCAGGGGGCCCGAGGGGCTACGAGCAGTACTTC.

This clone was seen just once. The CDR3 reads CASSPLGGPNYEQYF. In nucleotides, the CDR3 is TGTGCCAGCAGTCCCCTAGGAGGCCCCAACTACGAGCAGTACTTC. This rearrangement joins TRBV27 to TRBJ2-7, with TRBD2 as a possible D gene (5 bases). Germline V CDR1 and CDR2: MNHEY, SMNVEV (reference sequence). The CDR3 runs 15 residues. Trimming stripped 5 bases from V and 3 bases from J, with 17 bases between.

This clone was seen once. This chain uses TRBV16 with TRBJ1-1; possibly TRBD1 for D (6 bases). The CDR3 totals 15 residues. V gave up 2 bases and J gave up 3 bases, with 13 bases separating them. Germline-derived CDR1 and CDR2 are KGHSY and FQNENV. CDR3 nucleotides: TGTGCCAGCAGCCAAAAAACAGGGTTTTACACTGAAGCTTTCTTT. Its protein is CASSQKTGFYTEAFF.

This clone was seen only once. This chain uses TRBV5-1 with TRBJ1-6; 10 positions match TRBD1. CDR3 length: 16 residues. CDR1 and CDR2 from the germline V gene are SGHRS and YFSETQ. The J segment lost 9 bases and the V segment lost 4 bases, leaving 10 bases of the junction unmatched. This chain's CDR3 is CASSRLLDRGGSPLHF. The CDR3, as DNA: TGCGCCAGCAGCCGGCTTTTGGACAGGGGGGGTTCACCCCTCCACTTT.

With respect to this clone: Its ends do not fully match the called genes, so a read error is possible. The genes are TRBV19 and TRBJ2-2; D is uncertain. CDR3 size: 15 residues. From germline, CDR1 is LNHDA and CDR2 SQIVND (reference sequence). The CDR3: CASSLDAYHTGELFF. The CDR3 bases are TGTGCCAGTAGTTTAGACGCCTATCACACCGGGGAGCTGTTTTTT. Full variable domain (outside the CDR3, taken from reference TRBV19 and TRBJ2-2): DGGITQSPKYLFRKEGQNVTLSCEQNLNHDAMYWYRQDPGQGLRLIYYSQIVNDFQKGDIAEGYSVSREKKESFPLTVTSAQKNPTAFYLCASSLDAYHTGELFFGEGSRLTVL.

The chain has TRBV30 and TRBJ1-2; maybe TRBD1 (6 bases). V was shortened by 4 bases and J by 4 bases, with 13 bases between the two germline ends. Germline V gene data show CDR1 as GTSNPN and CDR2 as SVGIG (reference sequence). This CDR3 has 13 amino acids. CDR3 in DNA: TGTGCCTGGACCCAGGGGCTAAGCTATGGCTACACCTTC. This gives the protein CAWTQGLSYGYTF.

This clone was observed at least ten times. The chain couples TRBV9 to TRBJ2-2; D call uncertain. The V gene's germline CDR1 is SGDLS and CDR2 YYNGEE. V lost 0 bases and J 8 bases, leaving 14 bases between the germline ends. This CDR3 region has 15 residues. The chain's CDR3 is CASSVGNVAPGELFF. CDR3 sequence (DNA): TGTGCCAGCAGCGTAGGAAACGTAGCCCCGGGGGAGCTGTTTTTT.

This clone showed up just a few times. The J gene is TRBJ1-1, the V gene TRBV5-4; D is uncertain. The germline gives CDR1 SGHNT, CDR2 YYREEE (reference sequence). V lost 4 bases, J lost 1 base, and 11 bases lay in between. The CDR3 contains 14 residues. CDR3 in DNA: TGTGCCAGCAGCGGAGGGTCGACGAACACTGAAGCTTTCTTT. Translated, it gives CASSGGSTNTEAFF.

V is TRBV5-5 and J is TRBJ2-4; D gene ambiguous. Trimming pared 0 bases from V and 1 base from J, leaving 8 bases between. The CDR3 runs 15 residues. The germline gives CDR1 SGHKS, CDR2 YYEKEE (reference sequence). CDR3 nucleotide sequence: TGTGCCAGCAGCTTGGATCTTGGCGCCAAAAACATTCAGTACTTC. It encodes CASSLDLGAKNIQYF.

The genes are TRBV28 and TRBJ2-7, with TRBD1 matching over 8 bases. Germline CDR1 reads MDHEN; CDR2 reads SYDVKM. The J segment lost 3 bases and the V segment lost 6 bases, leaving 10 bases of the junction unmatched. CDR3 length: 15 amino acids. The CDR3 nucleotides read TGTGCCAGCAGCCCCCTAACAGGGGGGATCTACGAGCAGTACTTC. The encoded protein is CASSPLTGGIYEQYF.

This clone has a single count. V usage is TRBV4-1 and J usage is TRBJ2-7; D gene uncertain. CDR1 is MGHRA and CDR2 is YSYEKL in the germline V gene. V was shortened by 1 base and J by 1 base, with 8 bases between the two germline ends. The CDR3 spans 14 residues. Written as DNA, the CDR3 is TGCGCCAGCAGCCAAGGTCGGTTTTCCTACGAGCAGTACTTC. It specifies CASSQGRFSYEQYF.

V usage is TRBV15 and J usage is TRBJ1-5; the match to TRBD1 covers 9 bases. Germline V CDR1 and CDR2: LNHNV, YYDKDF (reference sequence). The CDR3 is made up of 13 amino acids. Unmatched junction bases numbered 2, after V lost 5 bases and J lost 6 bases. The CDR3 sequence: CATSEDRGQPQHF. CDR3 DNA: TGTGCCACCAGCGAGGACAGGGGTCAGCCCCAGCATTTT.

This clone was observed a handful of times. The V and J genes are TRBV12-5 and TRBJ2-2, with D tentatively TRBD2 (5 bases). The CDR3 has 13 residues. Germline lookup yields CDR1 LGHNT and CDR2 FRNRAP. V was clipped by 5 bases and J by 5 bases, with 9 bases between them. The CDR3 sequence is CASGAGYTGELFF. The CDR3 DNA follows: TGTGCTAGTGGTGCGGGCTATACCGGGGAGCTGTTTTTT.

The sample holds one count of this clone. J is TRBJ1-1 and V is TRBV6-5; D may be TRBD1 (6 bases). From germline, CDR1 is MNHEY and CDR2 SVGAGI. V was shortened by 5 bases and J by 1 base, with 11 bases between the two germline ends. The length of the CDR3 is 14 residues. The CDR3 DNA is TGTGCCAGCAGTGCTTACAGGGCGAACACTGAAGCTTTCTTT. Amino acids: CASSAYRANTEAFF.

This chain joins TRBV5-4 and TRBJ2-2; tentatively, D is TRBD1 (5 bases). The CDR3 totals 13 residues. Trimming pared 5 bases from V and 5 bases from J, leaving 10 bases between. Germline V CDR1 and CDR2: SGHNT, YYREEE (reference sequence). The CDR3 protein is CASRGRRTGELFF. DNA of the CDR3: TGTGCCAGCAGGGGGCGTAGGACCGGGGAGCTGTTTTTT.